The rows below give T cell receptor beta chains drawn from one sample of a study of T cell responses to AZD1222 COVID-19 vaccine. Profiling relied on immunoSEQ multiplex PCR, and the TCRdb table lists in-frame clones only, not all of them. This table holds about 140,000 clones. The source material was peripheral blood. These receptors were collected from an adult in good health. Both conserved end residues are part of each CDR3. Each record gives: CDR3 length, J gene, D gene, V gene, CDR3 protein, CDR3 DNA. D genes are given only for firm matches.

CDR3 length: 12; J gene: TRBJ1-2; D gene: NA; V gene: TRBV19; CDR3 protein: CASSEDSYGYTF; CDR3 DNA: TGTGCCAGTAGTGAAGACAGCTATGGCTACACCTTC
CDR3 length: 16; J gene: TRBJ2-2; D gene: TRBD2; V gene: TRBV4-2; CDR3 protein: CASSQASGGSGGELFF; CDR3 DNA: TGTGCCAGCAGCCAGGCTAGCGGGGGGAGTGGCGGGGAGCTGTTTTTT
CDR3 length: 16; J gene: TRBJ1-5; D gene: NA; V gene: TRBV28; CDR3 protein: CASSLVTASFNQPQHF; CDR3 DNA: TGTGCCAGCAGTTTGGTAACAGCGAGTTTCAATCAGCCCCAGCATTTT
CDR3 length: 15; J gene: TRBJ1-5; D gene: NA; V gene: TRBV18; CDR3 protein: CASSPGGPSNQPQHF; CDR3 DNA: TGTGCCAGCTCACCAGGGGGACCGAGCAATCAGCCCCAGCATTTT
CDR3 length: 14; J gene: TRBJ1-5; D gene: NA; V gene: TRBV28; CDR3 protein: CASSFGGEWGHQHF; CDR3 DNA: TGTGCCAGCAGTTTTGGGGGGGAGTGGGGCCATCAGCATTTT
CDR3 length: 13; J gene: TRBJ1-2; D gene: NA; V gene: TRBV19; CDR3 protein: CASSTYQSRGYTF; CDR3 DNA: TGTGCCAGTAGTACTTACCAATCTCGTGGCTACACCTTC
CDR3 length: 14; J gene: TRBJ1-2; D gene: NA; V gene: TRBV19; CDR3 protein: CASSIDSTIYGYTF; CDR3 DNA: TGTGCCAGTAGTATCGATTCGACAATCTATGGCTACACCTTC
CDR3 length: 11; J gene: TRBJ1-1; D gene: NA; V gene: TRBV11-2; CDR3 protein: CASSRGTEAFF; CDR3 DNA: TGTGCCAGCAGCCGGGGGACAGAAGCTTTCTTT
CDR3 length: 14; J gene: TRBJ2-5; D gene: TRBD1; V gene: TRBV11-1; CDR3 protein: CASSLDRGPETQYF; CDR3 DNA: TGTGCCAGCAGCTTAGACAGGGGGCCAGAGACCCAGTACTTC
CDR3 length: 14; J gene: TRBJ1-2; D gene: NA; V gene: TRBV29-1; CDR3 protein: CSVDGGASNYGYTF; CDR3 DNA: TGCAGCGTTGATGGGGGAGCCTCCAACTATGGCTACACCTTC
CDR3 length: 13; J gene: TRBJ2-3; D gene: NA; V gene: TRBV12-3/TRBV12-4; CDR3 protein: CASSFFGPDTQYF; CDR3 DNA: TGTGCCAGCAGTTTTTTCGGTCCGGATACGCAGTATTTT
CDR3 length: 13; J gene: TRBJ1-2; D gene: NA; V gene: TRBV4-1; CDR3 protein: CASSQDPYYGYTF; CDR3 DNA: TGCGCCAGCAGCCAAGATCCGTACTATGGCTACACCTTC
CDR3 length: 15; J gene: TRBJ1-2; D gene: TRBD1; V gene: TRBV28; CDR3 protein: CASFRGTGGVYGYTF; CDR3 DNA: TGTGCCAGCTTTAGGGGGACAGGGGGGGTCTATGGCTACACCTTC
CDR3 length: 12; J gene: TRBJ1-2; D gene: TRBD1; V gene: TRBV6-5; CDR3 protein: CASTRQGFGYTF; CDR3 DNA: TGTGCCAGCACGAGACAGGGGTTTGGCTACACCTTC
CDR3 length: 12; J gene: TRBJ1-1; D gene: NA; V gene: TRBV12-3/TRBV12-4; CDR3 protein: CASSLRVTEAFF; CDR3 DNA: TGTGCCAGCAGTTTAAGGGTCACTGAAGCTTTCTTT
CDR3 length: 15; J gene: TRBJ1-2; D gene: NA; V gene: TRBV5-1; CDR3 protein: CASSLSTGPYYGYTF; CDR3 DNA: TGCGCCAGCAGCCTATCAACAGGTCCCTACTATGGCTACACCTTC
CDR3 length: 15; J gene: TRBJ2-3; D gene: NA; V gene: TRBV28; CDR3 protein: CASARDRGYTDTQYF; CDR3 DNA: TGTGCCAGCGCCAGAGATCGGGGGTACACAGATACGCAGTATTTT
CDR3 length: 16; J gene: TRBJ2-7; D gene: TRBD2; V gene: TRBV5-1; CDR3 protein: CASSLAASGGAYEQYF; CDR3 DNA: TGCGCCAGCAGCTTGGCCGCTAGCGGGGGGGCCTACGAGCAGTACTTC
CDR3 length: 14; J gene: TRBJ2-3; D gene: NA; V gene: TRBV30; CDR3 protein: CAWTGGLGADTQYF; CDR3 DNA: TGTGCCTGGACCGGGGGGCTAGGTGCAGATACGCAGTATTTT
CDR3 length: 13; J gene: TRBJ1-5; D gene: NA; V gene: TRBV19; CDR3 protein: CAGGAASNQPQHF; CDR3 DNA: TGTGCCGGGGGGGCGGCGAGCAATCAGCCCCAGCATTTT
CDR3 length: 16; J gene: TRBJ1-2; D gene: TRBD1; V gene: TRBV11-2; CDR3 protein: CASSLSQGAIQKGYTF; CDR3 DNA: TGTGCCAGCAGCTTATCCCAGGGGGCCATACAGAAGGGCTACACCTTC
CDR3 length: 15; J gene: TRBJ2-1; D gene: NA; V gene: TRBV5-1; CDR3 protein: CASSPGTDLYNEQFF; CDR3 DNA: TGCGCCAGCAGCCCCGGGACGGATCTCTACAATGAGCAGTTCTTC
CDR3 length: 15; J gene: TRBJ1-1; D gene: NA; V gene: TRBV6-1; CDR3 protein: CASSDNRMGGSEAFF; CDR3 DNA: TGTGCCAGCAGTGATAATAGGATGGGAGGCAGTGAAGCTTTCTTT
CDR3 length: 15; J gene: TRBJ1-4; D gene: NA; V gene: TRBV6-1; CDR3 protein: CASSEAGGVGEKLFF; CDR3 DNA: TGTGCCAGCAGTGAAGCTGGAGGGGTCGGCGAAAAACTGTTTTTT
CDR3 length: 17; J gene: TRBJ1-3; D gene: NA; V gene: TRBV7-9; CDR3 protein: CASSLAQPGADGNTIYF; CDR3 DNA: TGTGCCAGCAGCTTAGCGCAACCGGGGGCCGATGGAAACACCATATATTTT
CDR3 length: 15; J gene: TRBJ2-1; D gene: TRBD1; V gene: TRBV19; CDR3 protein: CASSFRDSSYNEQFF; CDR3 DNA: TGTGCCAGTAGCTTCCGGGACAGCTCCTACAATGAGCAGTTCTTC
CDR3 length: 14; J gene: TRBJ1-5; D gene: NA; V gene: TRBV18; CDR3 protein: CASSPGGLNQPQHF; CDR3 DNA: TGTGCCAGCTCACCCGGGGGGCTCAATCAGCCCCAGCATTTT
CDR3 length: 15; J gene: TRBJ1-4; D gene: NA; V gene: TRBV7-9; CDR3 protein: CASSLTGSTNEKLFF; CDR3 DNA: TGTGCCAGCAGCTTAACAGGGTCAACTAATGAAAAACTGTTTTTT
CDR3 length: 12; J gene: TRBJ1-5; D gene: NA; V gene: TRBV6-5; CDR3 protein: CASRGYNQPQHF; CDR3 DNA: TGTGCCAGCAGGGGGTACAATCAGCCCCAGCATTTT
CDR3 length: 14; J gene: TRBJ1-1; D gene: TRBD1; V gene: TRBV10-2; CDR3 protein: CASSWDSKNTEAFF; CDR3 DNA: TGCGCCAGCAGTTGGGACAGCAAGAACACTGAAGCTTTCTTT